A selection of T cell receptor beta chains follows, all from one sample in a study of blood T cells in healthy people across ages. TCRdb reprocessed the 5' RACE reads with MiXCR, giving one entry per CDR3 protein. In the table there are roughly 1.5 million distinct CDR3 sequences, approximately 42% of which are singletons. Sequenced: blood. All receptors come from a woman between 18 and 29 years old in good health. Each CDR3 is given with its conserved first and last residue. The D gene is left open where the match is weak. Size values are once, few and many counts, or a class for expanded clones, and some rows have none.

D: -
V: TRBV28
J: TRBJ1-2
length: 13
size: few
DNA: TGTGCCAGCAGTTCCCCCCGAGAGGCTGGCTACACCTTC
CDR3: CASSSPREAGYTF

D: -
V: TRBV20-1
J: TRBJ2-3
length: 13
size: few
DNA: TGCAGTGCTAGTTGGGGGGGCACAGATACGCAGTATTTT
CDR3: CSASWGGTDTQYF

D: -
V: TRBV12-3/TRBV12-4
J: TRBJ2-1
length: 13
size: many
DNA: TGTGCCAGCAGTCCATTACGGCACAATGAGCAGTTCTTC
CDR3: CASSPLRHNEQFF

D: -
V: TRBV7-2
J: TRBJ2-4
length: 17
size: many
DNA: TGTGCCAGCAGCTTAGCCCCCAGGCGACAGCCAGGCGACATTCAGTACTTC
CDR3: CASSLAPRRQPGDIQYF

D: -
V: TRBV4-3
J: TRBJ2-7
length: 18
size: -
DNA: TGCGCCAGCAGCCACCTATACCTAACAGGAACCAAAGACAATGAGCAGTACTTC
CDR3: CASSHLYLTGTKDNEQYF

D: -
V: TRBV28
J: TRBJ2-7
length: 13
size: few
DNA: TGTGCCAGCACTCAGGGAAGCTCCTACGAGCAGTACTTC
CDR3: CASTQGSSYEQYF

D: -
V: TRBV12-3/TRBV12-4
J: TRBJ1-6
length: 14
size: -
DNA: TGTGCCAGCAGTTTAAATGGGGGAGCGACACCCCTCCACTTT
CDR3: CASSLNGGATPLHF

D: -
V: TRBV12-3/TRBV12-4
J: TRBJ2-7
length: 15
size: -
DNA: TGTGCCAGCAGAGACGGACGCCTGAGAAAAAATGAGCAGTACTTC
CDR3: CASRDGRLRKNEQYF

D: -
V: TRBV2
J: TRBJ1-5
length: 15
size: -
DNA: TGTGCCAGCAGTCAGGGACCTCCCTGGAATCAGCCCCAGCATTTT
CDR3: CASSQGPPWNQPQHF

D: -
V: TRBV6-2/TRBV6-3
J: TRBJ2-1
length: 15
size: -
DNA: TGTGCCAGCAGTTGCTTCCGGGACTCCTACAATGAGCAGTTCTTC
CDR3: CASSCFRDSYNEQFF

D: -
V: TRBV12-3/TRBV12-4
J: TRBJ1-5
length: 14
size: -
DNA: TGTGCCAGCAGTTTAGAGGGATTGTTTCAGCCCCAGCATTTT
CDR3: CASSLEGLFQPQHF

D: -
V: TRBV4-3
J: TRBJ1-1
length: 13
size: -
DNA: TGCGCCAGCAGCCAAGTGTGGGACGCTGAAGCTTTCTTT
CDR3: CASSQVWDAEAFF

D: TRBD1
V: TRBV6-6
J: TRBJ2-7
length: 14
size: -
DNA: TGTGCCAGCAGAACAGGGGGGAGATCCTACGAGCAGTACTTC
CDR3: CASRTGGRSYEQYF

D: -
V: TRBV6-1
J: TRBJ1-1
length: 13
size: -
DNA: TGTGCCACCCGAGGGCAATCGAACACTGAAGCTTTCTTT
CDR3: CATRGQSNTEAFF